The 9 T cell receptor beta chains below were found in one sample sequenced in a study of shared clonotypes between healthy human individuals. TCRdb's copy holds only in-frame clones and misses some; the assay was immunoSEQ multiplex PCR. The sample lists about 660,000 clones, roughly 70% occurring once. Specimen: memory CD4+ T cells sorted from blood. As for subset: CD45RA-negative fraction. These receptor sequences come from a young woman in good health.

The genes are TRBV6-1 and TRBJ2-7, with TRBD1 matching 8 bases. This CDR3 spans 15 amino acids. The germline V gene has CDR1 MNHNS and CDR2 SASEGT. V shed 6 bases and J 2 bases; nucleotides not matched to a gene: 9. The CDR3 DNA sequence: TGTGCCAGCAGCGCCCAGGGGGCTATTCCCTACGAGCAGTACTTC. Encoded protein: CASSAQGAIPYEQYF.

The chain carries TRBV10-2 and TRBJ1-5; D is unresolved. V was shortened by 0 bases and J by 7 bases, with 10 bases between the two germline ends. CDR3 length: 14 amino acids. Germline-derived CDR1 and CDR2 are WSHSY and SAAADI. The CDR3 nucleotides read TGCGCCAGCAGTGAGTCGGGCAGGAGCCAGCCCCAGCATTTT. This codes for CASSESGRSQPQHF.

This clone was seen ten or more times. The rearrangement uses TRBV28 and TRBJ2-2, with TRBD1 matching 7 bases. Germline loops: CDR1 MDHEN, CDR2 SYDVKM. The CDR3 has 13 residues. The trim removed 11 bases at V and 9 bases at J, leaving 12 bases unmatched. The CDR3: CAGTLQGPRELFF. CDR3 sequence (DNA): TGTGCCGGGACCCTACAGGGGCCGAGGGAGCTGTTTTTT. The full variable domain, with the rest looked up from reference TRBV28 and TRBJ2-2, is DVKVTQSSRYLVKRTGEKVFLECVQDMDHENMFWYRQDPGLGLRLIYFSYDVKMKEKGDIPEGYSVSREKKERFSLILESASTNQTSMYLCAGTLQGPRELFFGEGSRLTVL.

J is TRBJ2-2 and V is TRBV5-1; tentatively, D is TRBD1 or TRBD2 (6 bases each). Germline V gives CDR1 SGHRS, CDR2 YFSETQ. Trimming took 0 bases from V and 4 from J, leaving 16 bases between them. CDR3 size: 17 residues. CDR3 loop: CASSLVLGGSATGELFF. The DNA for the CDR3 is TGCGCCAGCAGCTTGGTATTGGGGGGCTCTGCCACCGGGGAGCTGTTTTTT.

The rearrangement uses TRBV5-1 and TRBJ2-7; 12 bases are shared with TRBD1. The ends lost 3 bases at V and 7 bases at J; junction bases unmatched: 5. The CDR3 covers 14 residues. The V gene's germline CDR1 is SGHRS and CDR2 YFSETQ. The DNA for the CDR3 is TGCGCCAGCAGCTGGGGACAGGGGGCGGAGGAGCAGTACTTC. The encoded protein is CASSWGQGAEEQYF.

This clone was found once. The chain is built from TRBV5-5 and TRBJ1-1; D may be TRBD1 (6 bases). The V end lost 0 bases, the J end lost 6 bases, and 15 bases lay between the germline ends. The CDR3 is made up of 15 amino acids. From germline, CDR1 is SGHKS and CDR2 YYEKEE (reference sequence). The DNA of the CDR3 is TGTGCCAGCAGCTTGGTACTACAGGGAGGATCTGAAGCTTTCTTT. Translated, it gives CASSLVLQGGSEAFF.

The chain is built from TRBV10-3 and TRBJ2-7, with D possibly matching TRBD1 (5 bases). The V end was cut by 2 bases, the J end by 0 bases, with 14 bases between. This CDR3 region has 16 residues. Per the germline V gene, CDR1 is ENHRY and CDR2 is SYGVKD. The CDR3: CAISEGQKASSYEQYF. CDR3 bases: TGTGCCATCAGTGAGGGACAAAAAGCTAGCTCCTACGAGCAGTACTTC.

This clone was seen more than once but under ten times. The CDR3 is CASSSGVFYNEQFF. Here the CDR3 DNA reads TGTGCCAGCAGTTCAGGGGTTTTTTACAATGAGCAGTTCTTC. This chain uses TRBV28 with TRBJ2-1, with a weak D call TRBD1 (6 bases). The germline gives CDR1 MDHEN, CDR2 SYDVKM. The CDR3 is made up of 14 amino acids. Trimming pared 4 bases from V and 4 bases from J, leaving 11 bases between.

This chain uses TRBV5-1 with TRBJ2-2; D is possibly TRBD1 (5 bases). Trimming removed 3 bases from V and 8 bases from J, with 11 bases in between. Per the germline V gene, CDR1 is SGHRS and CDR2 is YFSETQ. CDR3 size: 13 residues. CDR3 in amino acids: CASSSTDGGELFF. In nucleotides, the CDR3 is TGCGCCAGCAGCTCGACAGACGGGGGGGAGCTGTTTTTT.